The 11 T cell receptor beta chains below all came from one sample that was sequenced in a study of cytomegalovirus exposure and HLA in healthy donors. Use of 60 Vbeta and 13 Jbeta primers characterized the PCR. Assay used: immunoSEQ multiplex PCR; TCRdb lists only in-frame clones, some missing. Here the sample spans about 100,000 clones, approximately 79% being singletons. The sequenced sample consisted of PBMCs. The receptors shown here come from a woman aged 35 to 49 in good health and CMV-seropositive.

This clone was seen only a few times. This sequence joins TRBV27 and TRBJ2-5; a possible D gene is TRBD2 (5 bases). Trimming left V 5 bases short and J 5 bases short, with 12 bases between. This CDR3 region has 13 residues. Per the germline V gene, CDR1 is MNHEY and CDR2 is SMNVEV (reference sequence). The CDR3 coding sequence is TGTGCCAGCAGTCTTAGGCGCGGGGAGACCCAGTACTTC. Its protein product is CASSLRRGETQYF.

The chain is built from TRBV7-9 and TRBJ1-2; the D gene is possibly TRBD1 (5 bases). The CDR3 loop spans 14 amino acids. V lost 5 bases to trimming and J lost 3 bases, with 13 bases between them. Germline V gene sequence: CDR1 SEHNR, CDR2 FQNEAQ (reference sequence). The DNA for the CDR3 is TGTGCCAGCAGCAAGGGGCAGGCATACTATGGCTACACCTTC. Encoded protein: CASSKGQAYYGYTF. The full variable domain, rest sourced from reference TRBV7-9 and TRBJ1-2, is DTGVSQNPRHKITKRGQNVTFRCDPISEHNRLYWYRQTLGQGPEFLTYFQNEAQLEKSRLLSDRFSAERPKGSFSTLEIQRTEQGDSAMYLCASSKGQAYYGYTFGSGTRLTVV.

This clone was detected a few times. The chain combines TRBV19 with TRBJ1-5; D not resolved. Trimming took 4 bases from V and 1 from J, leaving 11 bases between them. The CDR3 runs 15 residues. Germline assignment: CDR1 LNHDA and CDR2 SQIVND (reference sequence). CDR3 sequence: CASSTVGGSNQPQHF. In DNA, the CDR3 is TGTGCCAGTAGTACGGTGGGCGGGAGCAATCAGCCCCAGCATTTT.

CDR3 amino acids: CASSPQEGKNQPQHF. For the CDR3, the DNA is TGTGCCAGCTCACCACAGGAGGGAAAAAATCAGCCCCAGCATTTT. The J gene is TRBJ1-5, the V gene TRBV18; D is unclear. CDR1 and CDR2 from the germline V gene are KGHSH and LQKENI. CDR3 length equals 15 residues. Trimming took 1 base from V and 4 from J, leaving 11 bases between them.

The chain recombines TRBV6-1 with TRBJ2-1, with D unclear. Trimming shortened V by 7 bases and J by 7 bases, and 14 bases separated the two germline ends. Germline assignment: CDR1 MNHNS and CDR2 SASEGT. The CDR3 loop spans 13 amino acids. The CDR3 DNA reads TGTGCCAGCACGGTCTCCTTTTGGAATGAGCAGTTCTTC. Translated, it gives CASTVSFWNEQFF.

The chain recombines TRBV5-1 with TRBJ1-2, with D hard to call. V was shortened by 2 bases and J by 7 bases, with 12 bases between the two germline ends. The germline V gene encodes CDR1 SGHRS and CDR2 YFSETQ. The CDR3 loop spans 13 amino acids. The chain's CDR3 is CASSFTYEVGYTF. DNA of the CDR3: TGCGCCAGCAGCTTTACTTACGAGGTTGGCTACACCTTC.

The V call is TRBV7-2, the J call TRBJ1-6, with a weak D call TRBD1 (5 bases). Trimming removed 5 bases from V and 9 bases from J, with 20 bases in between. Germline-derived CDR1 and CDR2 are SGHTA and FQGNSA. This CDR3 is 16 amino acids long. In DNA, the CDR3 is TGTGCCAGCAGCACCCAGCGGGGGTCCGGGGGTTCACCCCTCCACTTT. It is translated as CASSTQRGSGGSPLHF. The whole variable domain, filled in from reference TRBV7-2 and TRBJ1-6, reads GAGVSQSPSNKVTEKGKDVELRCDPISGHTALYWYRQSLGQGLEFLIYFQGNSAPDKSGLPSDRFSAERTGGSVSTLTIQRTQQEDSAVYLCASSTQRGSGGSPLHFGNGTRLTVT.

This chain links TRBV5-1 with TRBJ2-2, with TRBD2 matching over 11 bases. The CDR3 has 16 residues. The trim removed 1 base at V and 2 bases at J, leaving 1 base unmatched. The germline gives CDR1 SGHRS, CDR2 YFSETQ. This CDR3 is CASSLTSGGNTGELFF. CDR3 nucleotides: TGCGCCAGCAGCTTGACTAGCGGGGGTAACACCGGGGAGCTGTTTTTT.

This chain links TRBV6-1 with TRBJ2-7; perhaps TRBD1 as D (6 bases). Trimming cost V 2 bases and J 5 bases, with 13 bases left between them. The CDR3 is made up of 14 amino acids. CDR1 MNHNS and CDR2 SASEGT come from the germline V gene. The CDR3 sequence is CASSEIQGLDEQYF. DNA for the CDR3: TGTGCCAGCAGTGAAATCCAGGGGCTGGACGAGCAGTACTTC.

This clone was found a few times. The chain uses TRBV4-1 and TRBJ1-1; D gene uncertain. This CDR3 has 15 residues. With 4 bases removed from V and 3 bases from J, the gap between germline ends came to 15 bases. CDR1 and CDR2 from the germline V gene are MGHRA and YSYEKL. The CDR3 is CASSPRAHGDTEAFF. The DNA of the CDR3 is TGCGCCAGCAGCCCCCGGGCCCACGGGGACACTGAAGCTTTCTTT.

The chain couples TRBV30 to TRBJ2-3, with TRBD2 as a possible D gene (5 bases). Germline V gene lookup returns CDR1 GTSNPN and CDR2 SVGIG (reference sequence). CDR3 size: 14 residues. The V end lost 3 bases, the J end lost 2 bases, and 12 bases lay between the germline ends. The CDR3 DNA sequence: TGTGCCTGGAGGGGCGGGCCCCACACAGATACGCAGTATTTT. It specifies CAWRGGPHTDTQYF.